Presented here are 18 T cell receptor beta chains from one specimen sequenced in a study of shared clonotypes between healthy human individuals (dated by TCRdb to 2020 to 2022). CD8 naive samples were obtained by positive selection for CCR7 among CD45RO-negative cells, yielding a CD45RA+CCR7+ population from which TemRA cells were excluded. Libraries came from the immunoSEQ multiplex PCR assay. In TCRdb, the immuneACCESS table is reduced to in-frame sequences with V and J assigned. These tables do not hold every clone; where another copy was compared, an unresolved V gene accounts for under half, and the others remain unexplained. This sample holds hundreds of thousands of clones; roughly 96% were observed only once. The top ten constitute less than 0.25% of the sample. The sequencing sample was made of naive CD8+ T cells sorted from blood. In the paper's terms, the cell subset or site label means: CD45RA+CCR7+. Every receptor here comes from a man aged 25 to 45 in good health.

The chain is built from TRBV5-1 and TRBJ2-2, with D perhaps matching TRBD1 or TRBD2 (5 bases each). The CDR3 sequence is 18 residues long. Germline assignment: CDR1 SGHRS and CDR2 YFSETQ. Trimming took 0 bases from V and 4 from J, leaving 19 bases between them. The CDR3 DNA sequence: TGCGCCAGCAGCTTGGGGCCAGGGCGGGCCCGAGGCACCGGGGAGCTGTTTTTT. Its protein is CASSLGPGRARGTGELFF. The full variable domain, its missing parts supplied by reference TRBV5-1 and TRBJ2-2, is KAGVTQTPRYLIKTRGQQVTLSCSPISGHRSVSWYQQTPGQGLQFLFEYFSETQRNKGNFPGRFSGRQFSNSRSEMNVSTLELGDSALYLCASSLGPGRARGTGELFFGEGSRLTVL.

The chain carries TRBV29-1 and TRBJ1-3; D is ambiguous. Germline V gene sequence: CDR1 SQVTM, CDR2 ANQGSEA. V lost 4 bases and J 3 bases, leaving 7 bases between the germline ends. The CDR3 sequence is 12 residues long. CDR3 sequence reads: CSVGQDGNTIYF. CDR3 in DNA: TGCAGCGTTGGTCAGGATGGAAACACCATATATTTT.

This clone was picked up one time. The chain uses TRBV9 and TRBJ2-3; D ambiguous. The CDR3 totals 10 residues. From germline, CDR1 is SGDLS and CDR2 YYNGEE. V was cut by 5 bases and J by 14 bases, with 12 bases left in between. The CDR3 DNA reads as TGTGCCAGCAGGCCCTTCGTTCGGTATTTT. It specifies CASRPFVRYF.

On this clone itself: A junction boundary mismatches the germline segment, possibly from a read error. The rearrangement joins TRBV2 to TRBJ2-7, with 8 bases aligning to TRBD2. Germline CDR1 is SNHLY and CDR2 is FYNNEI. The CDR3 spans 16 residues. The CDR3: CASGESGTRRFYEQYF. CDR3 coding DNA: TGTGCCAGCGGTGAATCCGGGACTAGAAGATTTTACGAGCAGTACTTC. Full variable domain (rest looked up from reference TRBV2 and TRBJ2-7): EPEVTQTPSHQVTQMGQEVILRCVPISNHLYFYWYRQILGQKVEFLVSFYNNEISEKSEIFDDQFSVERPDGSNFTLKIRSTKLEDSAMYFCASGESGTRRFYEQYFGPGTRLTVT.

As to this clone: Other DNA sequences within the sample encode an identical CDR3. The chain recombines TRBV6-5 with TRBJ2-1; maybe TRBD2 (5 bases). Germline V gene lookup returns CDR1 MNHEY and CDR2 SVGAGI. The ends were cut back, 0 bases at V and 1 base at J, with 7 bases in the middle. The CDR3 sequence is 15 residues long. The DNA of the CDR3 is TGTGCCAGCAGTTACTCTTCGGGATCCTACAATGAGCAGTTCTTC. Protein: CASSYSSGSYNEQFF.

The genes are TRBV28 and TRBJ2-7; the match to TRBD1 covers 9 bases. V was clipped by 6 bases and J by 2 bases; unmatched bases: 11. Per the germline V gene, CDR1 is MDHEN and CDR2 is SYDVKM. The CDR3 is 16 residues long. The CDR3 DNA reads as TGTGCCAGCAGAACCGCGGGACAGGGTTCTCCCTACGAGCAGTACTTC. This sequence encodes CASRTAGQGSPYEQYF.

The rearrangement uses TRBV4-1 and TRBJ1-2, with D perhaps matching TRBD1 (6 bases). With 1 base removed from V and 5 bases from J, the gap between germline ends came to 14 bases. The CDR3 runs to 15 residues. Germline lookup yields CDR1 MGHRA and CDR2 YSYEKL. Here the CDR3 DNA reads TGCGCCAGCAGCCAAGTTGGGTTCAGGGGTTATGGCTACACCTTC. Its translation is CASSQVGFRGYGYTF.

The gene calls are TRBV4-3 and TRBJ1-1; tentative D call: TRBD1 (6 bases). The CDR3 consists of 13 residues. From germline, CDR1 is LGHNA and CDR2 YSLEER. V dropped 0 bases and J dropped 9 bases, with 11 bases sitting between them. CDR3 loop: CASSQDLWGQAFF. The CDR3 DNA is TGCGCCAGCAGCCAAGATTTGTGGGGGCAAGCTTTCTTT.

The chain combines TRBV7-6 with TRBJ1-5; 9 nucleotides align to TRBD1. CDR3 length equals 15 residues. V trimming: 6 bases; J trimming: 7 bases; junction bases outside the gene matches: 10. CDR1 is SGHVS and CDR2 is FNYEAQ in the germline V gene. The CDR3 coding sequence is TGTGCCAGCAGGTTACAGGGGGCGTGGGGACAGCCCCAGCATTTT. Translating it yields CASRLQGAWGQPQHF.

V is TRBV5-6 and J is TRBJ2-5, with D possibly matching TRBD2 (6 bases). This CDR3 is built from 13 residues. Per the germline V gene, CDR1 is SGHDT and CDR2 is YYEEEE. Trimming took 2 bases from V and 5 from J, leaving 10 bases between them. The CDR3 reads CASSFGGSETQYF. In DNA, the CDR3 is TGTGCCAGCAGCTTTGGGGGGTCGGAGACCCAGTACTTC.

J is TRBJ2-2 and V is TRBV7-9, with TRBD1 identical over 8 bases. Germline V CDR1 and CDR2: SEHNR, FQNEAQ (reference sequence). V lost 8 bases and J lost 1; bases outside the gene matches: 6. This CDR3 is 15 amino acids long. The CDR3 loop is CASPRGTGNTGELFF. The DNA of the CDR3 is TGTGCCAGCCCCCGGGGGACAGGGAACACCGGGGAGCTGTTTTTT.

The chain recombines TRBV5-1 with TRBJ2-1; 13 bases line up with TRBD2. V lost 3 bases, J lost 9 bases, and 6 bases stayed unmatched. The CDR3 is made up of 15 amino acids. Germline V CDR1 and CDR2: SGHRS, YFSETQ. The CDR3 is CASSSGLAGVIEQFF. Here the CDR3 DNA reads TGCGCCAGCAGCTCCGGACTAGCGGGAGTGATTGAGCAGTTCTTC.

The chain combines TRBV5-1 with TRBJ2-5, with 7 bases identical to TRBD1. J was trimmed by 5 bases and V by 4 bases; bases with no gene match: 14. Germline lookup yields CDR1 SGHRS and CDR2 YFSETQ. The CDR3 loop spans 16 amino acids. The CDR3 DNA reads TGCGCCAGCAGCCCGGAAGGGACAGCCCTCCGGGAGACCCAGTACTTC. Its translation: CASSPEGTALRETQYF.

DNA of the CDR3: TGTGCCAGCGGCCAGGGTGGTGAGGCCAATCAGCCCCAGCATTTT. Translating it yields CASGQGGEANQPQHF. The J gene is TRBJ1-5, the V gene TRBV6-5; perhaps TRBD1 as D (5 bases). Deletions cut 8 bases from V and 3 bases from J, with 17 bases between. This CDR3 is 15 amino acids long. Germline-derived CDR1 and CDR2 are MNHEY and SVGAGI.

The chain uses TRBV13 and TRBJ1-2; tentatively, D is TRBD1 (6 bases). The CDR3 covers 16 residues. Trimming removed 0 bases at V and 3 bases at J, with 14 bases between. Germline lookup yields CDR1 PRHDT and CDR2 FYEKMQ (reference sequence). The CDR3: CASSLGGQPKDYGYTF. The DNA of the CDR3 is TGTGCCAGCAGCTTAGGGGGACAACCCAAGGACTATGGCTACACCTTC.

The genes are TRBV15 and TRBJ2-7; TRBD1 aligns across 10 bases. The CDR3 is 15 amino acids. Germline V gene data show CDR1 as LNHNV and CDR2 as YYDKDF (reference sequence). With 1 base clipped from V and 3 bases from J, the junction kept 3 bases outside the gene matches. CDR3 protein: CATSRGTGGYYEQYF. CDR3 DNA: TGTGCCACCAGCAGAGGGACAGGGGGGTACTACGAGCAGTACTTC.

The chain couples TRBV5-5 to TRBJ2-7, with D tentatively TRBD1 (6 bases). With 4 bases removed from V and 4 bases from J, the gap between germline ends came to 15 bases. The CDR3 has 14 residues. Per germline, CDR1 SGHKS and CDR2 YYEKEE (reference sequence). This chain's CDR3 is CASSGSGTPYEQYF. In nucleotides, the CDR3 is TGTGCCAGCAGCGGATCCGGGACACCATACGAGCAGTACTTC.

In the case of this clone: The sample has other DNA sequences that encode this CDR3 too. This chain joins TRBV13 and TRBJ2-1; D remains unclear. The length of the CDR3 is 13 residues. V was shortened by 5 bases and J by 0 bases, with 5 bases between the two germline ends. Germline CDR1 and CDR2: PRHDT and FYEKMQ (reference sequence). This CDR3 reads CASSRDSYNEQFF. DNA for the CDR3: TGTGCCAGCAGCCGAGACTCCTACAATGAGCAGTTCTTC.